This TCR beta chain was obtained from a study of T cells in Graves' hyperthyroidism and ophthalmopathy. Researchers amplified the TCR beta CDR3 regions from RNA transcripts. The study used the HTBI primer set for a first-round RT-PCR of the TCR CDR3. MiXCR, applied by TCRdb to the multiplex PCR reads, yields one record per CDR3 protein. The repertoire holds approximately 330,000 distinct CDR3 sequences, with about 13% as singletons. CDR3 length equals 12 residues. Germline CDR1 and CDR2: DFQATT and SNEGSKA (reference sequence). V dropped 5 bases and J dropped 5 bases, with 10 bases sitting between them. There are many counts of this clonotype. Ophthalmopathy patients had Clinical Activity Score at least 3, NOSPECS grade at least 4, duration under 3 months. It was uncontrolled infection, other autoimmune disease, pregnancy or lactation that excluded patients. Diagnostic assessment was based on clinical symptoms, serum thyroxine and TRAb, thyroid ultrasound and orbital computed tomography.

The source is a woman aged 35 to 49 with Graves' ophthalmopathy. J is TRBJ2-1 and V is TRBV20-1; D gene uncertain. The sample was blood. The CDR3 DNA is TGCAGTGCTGCCCGACGAAACAATGAGCAGTTCTTC. Translation gives CSAARRNNEQFF.